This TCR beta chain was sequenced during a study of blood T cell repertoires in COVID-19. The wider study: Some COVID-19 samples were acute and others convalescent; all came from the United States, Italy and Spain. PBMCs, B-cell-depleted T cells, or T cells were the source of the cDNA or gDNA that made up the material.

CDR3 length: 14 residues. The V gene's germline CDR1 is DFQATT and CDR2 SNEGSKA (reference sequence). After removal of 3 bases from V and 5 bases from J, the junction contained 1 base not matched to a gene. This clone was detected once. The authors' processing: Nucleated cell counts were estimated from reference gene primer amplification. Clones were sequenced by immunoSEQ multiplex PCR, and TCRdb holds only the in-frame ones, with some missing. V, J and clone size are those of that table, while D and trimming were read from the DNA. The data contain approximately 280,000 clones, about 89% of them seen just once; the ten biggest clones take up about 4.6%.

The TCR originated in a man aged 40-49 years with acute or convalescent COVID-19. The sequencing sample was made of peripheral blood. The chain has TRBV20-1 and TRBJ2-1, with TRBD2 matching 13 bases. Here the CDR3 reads CSASGLAGDNEQFF. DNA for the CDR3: TGCAGTGCTAGTGGACTAGCGGGGGACAATGAGCAGTTCTTC.